These T cell receptor beta chains were read from a single sample in a study of OX40 agonist ivuxolimab in advanced cancers. Clones were sequenced by immunoSEQ multiplex PCR, and TCRdb holds only the in-frame ones, with some missing. This table has 63,000 or so clones, 80% to 85% appearing once. This sample comprised CD4+ or CD8+ T cells sorted from blood, obtained in a trial of the OX40 agonist ivuxolimab. Receptor source: an adult with an advanced solid tumor such as melanoma, head and neck, liver or kidney cancer. CDR3s include the opening cysteine and the closing phenylalanine or tryptophan. A D gene is named only where the DNA matches it firmly. Clone size appears in some rows only: once, few, many, or a class for an expanded clone.

J gene,D gene,clone size,V gene,CDR3 protein,CDR3 DNA
TRBJ2-7,TRBD1,-,TRBV6-5,CASSYGQGPSYEQYF,TGTGCCAGCAGTTACGGACAGGGGCCGTCCTACGAGCAGTACTTC
TRBJ2-3,-,-,TRBV19,CASRRTGDTQYF,TGTGCCAGTAGGAGGACGGGAGATACGCAGTATTTT
TRBJ2-1,TRBD2,-,TRBV27,CASITGTSGDNEQFF,TGTGCCAGCATTACCGGGACTAGCGGTGACAATGAGCAGTTCTTC
TRBJ2-5,-,-,TRBV7-2,CASSPRTQETQYF,TGTGCCAGCAGCCCACGGACCCAAGAGACCCAGTACTTC
TRBJ1-2,-,-,TRBV27,CASSLMAGLDYGYTF,TGTGCCAGCAGTTTAATGGCAGGTCTCGACTATGGCTACACCTTC
TRBJ2-2,-,once,TRBV5-6,CASSLSRQSANTGELFF,TGTGCCAGCAGCTTGTCCCGGCAGAGCGCGAACACCGGGGAGCTGTTTTTT
TRBJ1-2,TRBD1,-,TRBV7-3,CASSLRGQGNYGYTF,TGTGCCAGCAGCTTGAGGGGACAGGGAAACTATGGCTACACCTTC
TRBJ2-1,-,-,TRBV5-1,CASSLAWGLWNEQFF,TGCGCCAGCAGCCTAGCGTGGGGGCTGTGGAATGAGCAGTTCTTC
TRBJ2-5,TRBD2,-,TRBV7-2,CASSLGREWTQYF,TGTGCCAGCAGCTTAGGGCGGGAGTGGACCCAGTACTTC
TRBJ2-5,-,few,TRBV5-4,CASSLVSQQQETQYF,TGTGCCAGCAGCTTGGTTAGCCAGCAGCAAGAGACCCAGTACTTC
TRBJ1-4,-,few,TRBV7-9,CASSLTGNRHEKLFF,TGTGCCAGCAGCCTAACAGGGAATCGCCATGAAAAACTGTTTTTT
TRBJ1-1,-,-,TRBV28,CASSFLGPSTEAFF,TGTGCCAGCAGTTTCCTGGGACCCAGCACTGAAGCTTTCTTT
TRBJ2-1,TRBD2,-,TRBV7-9,CASFGGGYSSYNEQFF,TGTGCCAGCTTCGGGGGAGGGTATTCCTCTTACAATGAGCAGTTCTTC
TRBJ2-3,TRBD2,-,TRBV15,CATSRGPGLEPDTQYF,TGTGCCACCAGCAGGGGACCGGGACTAGAGCCAGATACGCAGTATTTT
TRBJ1-4,TRBD1,-,TRBV19,CASSNDRVNEKLFF,TGTGCCAGTAGTAACGACAGGGTTAATGAAAAACTGTTTTTT
TRBJ2-7,-,once,TRBV2,CAIETATTSKSYEQYF,TGTGCCATCGAGACCGCTACTACTAGCAAAAGCTACGAGCAGTACTTC
TRBJ2-7,-,-,TRBV2,CASSEAVGTSYEQYF,TGTGCCAGCAGTGAAGCGGTAGGGACTTCCTACGAGCAGTACTTC
TRBJ2-3,TRBD2,-,TRBV28,CASSSRLAGYTDTQYF,TGTGCCAGCAGTTCCCGACTAGCGGGTTACACAGATACGCAGTATTTT
TRBJ2-5,-,once,TRBV5-6,CASSLPGWGKETQYF,TGTGCCAGCAGCCTCCCCGGATGGGGCAAAGAGACCCAGTACTTC
TRBJ1-5,-,-,TRBV19,CASSIDMGGNQPQHF,TGTGCCAGTAGTATAGATATGGGGGGAAATCAGCCCCAGCATTTT
TRBJ1-2,TRBD1,-,TRBV4-3,CASSQEGHRGGYTF,TGCGCCAGCAGCCAAGAGGGGCACAGGGGTGGCTACACCTTC
TRBJ1-5,TRBD1,-,TRBV5-6,CASSRGTGRQPQHF,TGTGCCAGCAGCCGCGGGACAGGGAGGCAGCCCCAGCATTTT
TRBJ2-5,-,-,TRBV11-1,CASSLFSGTSQETQYF,TGTGCCAGCAGCTTATTCTCCGGGACCTCACAAGAGACCCAGTACTTC
TRBJ2-7,-,-,TRBV6-6,CASSFWDEQYF,TGTGCCAGCAGTTTTTGGGACGAGCAGTACTTC
TRBJ1-5,-,-,TRBV2,CASSEVRGYGNQPQHF,TGTGCCAGCAGTGAGGTGCGGGGATACGGCAATCAGCCCCAGCATTTT
TRBJ1-6,-,-,TRBV6-4,CASGTVHF,TGTGCCAGCGGAACTGTCCACTTT
TRBJ2-7,TRBD2,-,TRBV5-1,CASSPRPIAGGYEQYF,TGCGCCAGCAGCCCTAGGCCCATCGCGGGAGGCTACGAGCAGTACTTC
TRBJ1-2,-,-,TRBV10-3,CAISAGRGTYGYTF,TGTGCCATCAGTGCAGGAAGGGGGACCTATGGCTACACCTTC
TRBJ2-7,TRBD1,-,TRBV2,CASSERFPGQSYEQYF,TGTGCCAGCAGTGAAAGGTTTCCGGGACAGAGCTACGAGCAGTACTTC
TRBJ1-2,TRBD1,once,TRBV11-3,CASSPGQGGNYGYTF,TGTGCCAGCAGCCCGGGACAGGGGGGCAACTATGGCTACACCTTC
TRBJ2-5,TRBD1,-,TRBV18,CASSPGTGGGETQYF,TGTGCCAGCTCACCCGGGACAGGGGGCGGCGAGACCCAGTACTTC
TRBJ1-4,-,-,TRBV28,CASSSSGTNEKLFF,TGTGCCAGCAGTTCTAGTGGGACTAATGAAAAACTGTTTTTT
TRBJ1-1,-,few,TRBV27,CASRGYTGRNTEAFF,TGTGCCAGCAGGGGGTATACGGGACGGAACACTGAAGCTTTCTTT
TRBJ1-1,TRBD1,-,TRBV7-9,CASSAGQGFTEAFF,TGTGCCAGCAGTGCGGGACAGGGTTTCACTGAAGCTTTCTTT
TRBJ2-1,TRBD2,-,TRBV7-9,CASSPRGSGGNEQFF,TGTGCCAGCAGCCCAAGAGGGAGCGGGGGTAATGAGCAGTTCTTC
TRBJ2-2,-,-,TRBV19,CASSIVLANTGELFF,TGTGCCAGTAGTATAGTGCTGGCTAACACCGGGGAGCTGTTTTTT
TRBJ2-1,TRBD2,-,TRBV15,CATSRVGGSGYNEQFF,TGTGCCACCAGCAGAGTCGGCGGGAGCGGTTACAATGAGCAGTTCTTC
TRBJ2-5,-,-,TRBV11-3,CASSPPGQETQYF,TGTGCCAGCAGCCCACCTGGACAAGAGACCCAGTACTTC
TRBJ2-1,TRBD2,-,TRBV7-2,CASSLAPGLAGNNEQFF,TGTGCCAGCAGCTTAGCTCCCGGACTAGCGGGGAACAATGAGCAGTTCTTC
TRBJ2-6,-,few,TRBV9,CASRAGHSGANVLTF,TGTGCCAGCAGAGCAGGCCACTCTGGGGCCAACGTCCTGACTTTC
TRBJ2-5,-,few,TRBV29-1,CSVEEWDDQETQYF,TGCAGCGTTGAAGAATGGGACGACCAAGAGACCCAGTACTTC
TRBJ1-2,-,many,TRBV2,CASSPRYEAYHFYGYTF,TGTGCCAGCAGTCCTCGGTATGAGGCCTACCACTTCTATGGCTACACCTTC
TRBJ2-1,-,-,TRBV13,CASSFGTTVGNEQFF,TGTGCCAGCAGCTTCGGGACAACCGTAGGGAATGAGCAGTTCTTC
TRBJ1-5,-,-,TRBV25-1,CASSDGRANQPQHF,TGTGCCAGCAGTGACGGCAGGGCCAATCAGCCCCAGCATTTT
TRBJ2-7,-,-,TRBV29-1,CSVAGPYSYEQYF,TGCAGCGTTGCAGGGCCCTATTCTTACGAGCAGTACTTC
TRBJ2-1,TRBD2,few,TRBV5-1,CASSTSGIYNEQFF,TGCGCCAGCAGTACTAGCGGGATTTACAATGAGCAGTTCTTC
TRBJ1-4,-,-,TRBV11-3,CASSTTSGANEKLFF,TGTGCCAGCAGCACTACCTCAGGGGCCAATGAAAAACTGTTTTTT
TRBJ2-1,TRBD1,-,TRBV7-9,CASSLGGQGINEQFF,TGTGCCAGCAGCTTAGGGGGACAGGGAATAAATGAGCAGTTCTTC
TRBJ2-6,-,-,TRBV10-3,CAISDLRILGANVLTF,TGTGCCATCAGTGATCTTCGAATCTTGGGGGCCAACGTCCTGACTTTC
TRBJ1-5,-,-,TRBV2,CASSATFSGQPQHF,TGTGCCAGCAGTGCCACTTTCTCGGGTCAGCCCCAGCATTTT